This TCR beta chain emerged from a study of blood T cell repertoires in COVID-19. Using immunoSEQ multiplex PCR, the repertoire was profiled, and TCRdb retains in-frame clones only, with some absent. Of about 120,000 clones in the sample, 60% to 80% were seen once. The sequencing input was peripheral blood. This TCR derives from a human donor in a cohort sampled during active COVID-19.

The CDR3 region is CASLASARYEQYF. CDR3 in DNA: TGTGCCAGCTTGGCTAGCGCCCGCTACGAGCAGTACTTC. This chain uses TRBV6-5 with TRBJ2-7; maybe TRBD2 (6 bases). Trimming pared 8 bases from V and 3 bases from J, leaving 14 bases between. CDR1 and CDR2 (germline): MNHEY, SVGAGI. CDR3 length: 13 residues.